These T cell receptor beta chains were read from a single sample in a study of identical twins. Each CDR3 protein is one row after TCRdb ran MiXCR on the 5' RACE reads. The profile shows fewer than 350,000 distinct CDR3 sequences, 6.5% to 9.5% of them singletons. These same records also appear under a second study, on yellow fever vaccine responses in identical twins.

The sample consisted of memory (CD45RO+) T cells sorted from blood. The receptors stem from a woman younger than 35 in good health. Both conserved end residues are part of each CDR3. D genes are given only for firm matches. Not every row has a clone size; where given, it reads once, few, many or a size class.

j_gene: TRBJ1-1
v_gene: TRBV5-1
d_gene: NA
abundance: few
CDR3aa: CASSLDQGSEAFF
CDR3nt: TGCGCCAGCAGCTTGGATCAGGGCTCTGAAGCTTTCTTT

j_gene: TRBJ2-1
v_gene: TRBV6-2/TRBV6-3
d_gene: TRBD2
abundance: NA
CDR3aa: CASSNLAGDRFYNEQFF
CDR3nt: TGTGCCAGCAGCAATCTAGCGGGGGATCGCTTCTACAATGAGCAGTTCTTC

j_gene: TRBJ2-1
v_gene: TRBV6-4
d_gene: NA
abundance: few
CDR3aa: CASSPGTLTLEQFF
CDR3nt: TGTGCCAGCAGTCCAGGGACGCTAACTCTGGAGCAGTTCTTC

j_gene: TRBJ2-7
v_gene: TRBV12-3/TRBV12-4
d_gene: TRBD2
abundance: many
CDR3aa: CASSLGTSGSPYEQYF
CDR3nt: TGTGCCAGCAGTCTAGGGACTAGCGGGAGTCCCTACGAGCAGTACTTC

j_gene: TRBJ1-6
v_gene: TRBV5-1
d_gene: TRBD1
abundance: few
CDR3aa: CASSPGTGNHSPLHF
CDR3nt: TGCGCCAGCAGCCCCGGGACAGGGAATCATTCACCCCTCCACTTT

j_gene: TRBJ1-6
v_gene: TRBV12-3/TRBV12-4
d_gene: NA
abundance: NA
CDR3aa: CASSSGQSPSPLHF
CDR3nt: TGTGCCAGCAGTTCAGGACAGTCACCTTCACCCCTCCACTTT

j_gene: TRBJ1-5
v_gene: TRBV7-9
d_gene: TRBD1
abundance: many
CDR3aa: CASSMGQVQPQHF
CDR3nt: TGTGCCAGCAGCATGGGACAGGTTCAACCCCAGCATTTT

j_gene: TRBJ2-3
v_gene: TRBV28
d_gene: TRBD2
abundance: NA
CDR3aa: CASSLAGEPTDTQYF
CDR3nt: TGTGCCAGCAGTTTAGCGGGAGAACCCACAGATACGCAGTATTTT

j_gene: TRBJ2-1
v_gene: TRBV7-8
d_gene: NA
abundance: NA
CDR3aa: CASRQNRSGLYNEQFF
CDR3nt: TGTGCCAGCAGACAAAATCGGAGCGGGCTATACAATGAGCAGTTCTTC

j_gene: TRBJ1-4
v_gene: TRBV5-6
d_gene: NA
abundance: NA
CDR3aa: CASSLKFVSGWEKLFF
CDR3nt: TGTGCCAGCAGCTTGAAGTTTGTGTCAGGGTGGGAAAAACTGTTTTTT

j_gene: TRBJ1-1
v_gene: TRBV6-2/TRBV6-3
d_gene: NA
abundance: many
CDR3aa: CASRFRDWSSAEAFF
CDR3nt: TGTGCCAGCAGATTTCGGGACTGGTCGTCGGCTGAAGCTTTCTTT

j_gene: TRBJ2-1
v_gene: TRBV25-1
d_gene: TRBD2
abundance: many
CDR3aa: CASSDGSGGLSSYNEQFF
CDR3nt: TGTGCCAGCAGTGATGGTAGCGGGGGGCTTAGCTCCTACAATGAGCAGTTCTTC

j_gene: TRBJ1-2
v_gene: TRBV29-1
d_gene: NA
abundance: NA
CDR3aa: CSVEDLGGTMTRNYGYTF
CDR3nt: TGCAGCGTTGAAGATCTAGGGGGAACCATGACAAGGAACTATGGCTACACCTTC

j_gene: TRBJ2-7
v_gene: TRBV29-1
d_gene: NA
abundance: many
CDR3aa: CSVESAGSVKNYEQYF
CDR3nt: TGCAGCGTTGAGTCGGCGGGTAGCGTAAAAAACTACGAGCAGTACTTC

j_gene: TRBJ2-1
v_gene: TRBV24-1
d_gene: TRBD2
abundance: many
CDR3aa: CATRSGSRYNEQFF
CDR3nt: TGTGCCACCCGTAGCGGGAGTAGATACAATGAGCAGTTCTTC

j_gene: TRBJ1-5
v_gene: TRBV7-2
d_gene: NA
abundance: few
CDR3aa: CASSYIGQPQHF
CDR3nt: TGTGCCAGCAGTTATATCGGTCAGCCCCAGCATTTT

j_gene: TRBJ1-1
v_gene: TRBV7-8
d_gene: NA
abundance: NA
CDR3aa: CASRQAWGGGTEAFF
CDR3nt: TGTGCCAGCAGACAAGCCTGGGGAGGAGGCACTGAAGCTTTCTTT

j_gene: TRBJ1-6
v_gene: TRBV5-1
d_gene: NA
abundance: many
CDR3aa: CASSLGQEHSPLHF
CDR3nt: TGCGCCAGCAGCTTGGGACAGGAGCATTCACCCCTCCACTTT

j_gene: TRBJ2-1
v_gene: TRBV12-3/TRBV12-4
d_gene: TRBD2
abundance: few
CDR3aa: CASSVLTSGRPEQFF
CDR3nt: TGTGCCAGCAGTGTCTTGACTAGCGGGAGGCCCGAGCAGTTCTTC

j_gene: TRBJ1-2
v_gene: TRBV5-1
d_gene: TRBD1
abundance: NA
CDR3aa: CASRGTGDGYTF
CDR3nt: TGCGCCAGCAGGGGGACAGGGGACGGCTACACCTTC

j_gene: TRBJ2-7
v_gene: TRBV28
d_gene: TRBD2
abundance: NA
CDR3aa: CASSPLTKTSGSTTYEQYF
CDR3nt: TGTGCCAGCAGTCCCCTAACCAAGACTAGCGGGAGTACTACCTACGAGCAGTACTTC

j_gene: TRBJ2-5
v_gene: TRBV28
d_gene: NA
abundance: many
CDR3aa: CASSTTMTQYF
CDR3nt: TGTGCCAGCAGTACAACAATGACCCAGTACTTC

j_gene: TRBJ2-2
v_gene: TRBV6-2/TRBV6-3
d_gene: NA
abundance: NA
CDR3aa: CASTDSPLTGTGELFF
CDR3nt: TGTGCCAGCACCGACTCGCCCCTGACAGGCACCGGGGAGCTGTTTTTT

j_gene: TRBJ1-1
v_gene: TRBV11-2
d_gene: NA
abundance: few
CDR3aa: CASSLRDSTAFF
CDR3nt: TGTGCCAGCAGCTTACGAGACAGCACAGCTTTCTTT

j_gene: TRBJ2-7
v_gene: TRBV27
d_gene: TRBD2
abundance: once
CDR3aa: CASSFLRGVGEQYF
CDR3nt: TGTGCCAGCAGTTTCCTTCGGGGGGTAGGCGAGCAGTACTTC

j_gene: TRBJ2-5
v_gene: TRBV20-1
d_gene: NA
abundance: many
CDR3aa: CSARLAGRETQYF
CDR3nt: TGCAGTGCTAGACTCGCGGGTCGAGAGACCCAGTACTTC

j_gene: TRBJ1-2
v_gene: TRBV10-3
d_gene: NA
abundance: few
CDR3aa: CAISPEQGDGYTF
CDR3nt: TGTGCCATCAGTCCCGAACAGGGAGATGGCTACACCTTC

j_gene: TRBJ2-6
v_gene: TRBV20-1
d_gene: NA
abundance: few
CDR3aa: CSARLDGANVLTF
CDR3nt: TGCAGTGCTAGACTTGATGGGGCCAACGTCCTGACTTTC

j_gene: TRBJ1-2
v_gene: TRBV5-8
d_gene: NA
abundance: few
CDR3aa: CASSLPGGGSYGYTF
CDR3nt: TGTGCCAGCAGCTTGCCCGGCGGGGGTAGCTATGGCTACACCTTC

j_gene: TRBJ1-1
v_gene: TRBV20-1
d_gene: NA
abundance: NA
CDR3aa: CSARDWSAMNTEAFF
CDR3nt: TGCAGTGCTAGAGATTGGTCAGCCATGAACACTGAAGCTTTCTTT

j_gene: TRBJ2-7
v_gene: TRBV20-1
d_gene: NA
abundance: few
CDR3aa: CSASSSYEQYF
CDR3nt: TGCAGTGCTAGCAGCAGCTACGAGCAGTACTTC

j_gene: TRBJ2-1
v_gene: TRBV19
d_gene: NA
abundance: NA
CDR3aa: CASSINFGSDEQFF
CDR3nt: TGTGCCAGTAGTATTAATTTTGGTAGCGATGAGCAGTTCTTC

j_gene: TRBJ1-2
v_gene: TRBV6-5
d_gene: TRBD1
abundance: many
CDR3aa: CASSSRDRGNYGYTF
CDR3nt: TGTGCCAGCAGTTCCAGGGACAGGGGGAACTATGGCTACACCTTC

j_gene: TRBJ2-2
v_gene: TRBV7-3
d_gene: TRBD2
abundance: few
CDR3aa: CASSLFVSGIDTGELFF
CDR3nt: TGTGCCAGCAGCCTCTTTGTTAGCGGGATCGATACCGGGGAGCTGTTTTTT

j_gene: TRBJ1-4
v_gene: TRBV2
d_gene: NA
abundance: many
CDR3aa: CASSDAAQGSELFF
CDR3nt: TGTGCCAGCAGTGACGCGGCGCAGGGGAGCGAACTGTTTTTT

j_gene: TRBJ2-1
v_gene: TRBV3-1
d_gene: TRBD2
abundance: NA
CDR3aa: CASSQEGLAGGNYNEQFF
CDR3nt: TGTGCCAGCAGCCAAGAAGGACTAGCGGGAGGAAATTACAATGAGCAGTTCTTC

j_gene: TRBJ2-1
v_gene: TRBV20-1
d_gene: TRBD2
abundance: NA
CDR3aa: CSARDLGGRDYNEQFF
CDR3nt: TGCAGTGCTAGAGATCTGGGCGGGAGGGACTACAATGAGCAGTTCTTC

j_gene: TRBJ2-7
v_gene: TRBV20-1
d_gene: NA
abundance: many
CDR3aa: CSARILASYEQYF
CDR3nt: TGCAGTGCTAGGATCTTGGCGTCCTACGAGCAGTACTTC

j_gene: TRBJ1-5
v_gene: TRBV25-1
d_gene: NA
abundance: NA
CDR3aa: CASIWTTGSNQPQHF
CDR3nt: TGTGCCAGTATCTGGACAACGGGGAGCAATCAGCCCCAGCATTTT

j_gene: TRBJ1-6
v_gene: TRBV6-2/TRBV6-3
d_gene: NA
abundance: many
CDR3aa: CASRPTLNSPLHF
CDR3nt: TGTGCCAGCAGACCGACACTCAATTCACCCCTCCACTTT

j_gene: TRBJ2-7
v_gene: TRBV12-3/TRBV12-4
d_gene: NA
abundance: many
CDR3aa: CASSFILPPSYEQYF
CDR3nt: TGTGCCAGCAGTTTTATCCTCCCCCCCTCCTACGAGCAGTACTTC

j_gene: TRBJ1-5
v_gene: TRBV7-8
d_gene: TRBD1
abundance: NA
CDR3aa: CASSQRQGNSNQPQHF
CDR3nt: TGTGCCAGCAGCCAACGACAGGGAAATAGCAATCAGCCCCAGCATTTT

j_gene: TRBJ1-2
v_gene: TRBV12-3/TRBV12-4
d_gene: NA
abundance: many
CDR3aa: CASSLAADYGYTF
CDR3nt: TGTGCCAGCAGTTTGGCGGCGGACTATGGCTACACCTTC

j_gene: TRBJ2-1
v_gene: TRBV6-5
d_gene: TRBD2
abundance: NA
CDR3aa: CASSSTSAGTSWNEQFF
CDR3nt: TGTGCCAGCAGTTCAACCTCGGCCGGGACTAGTTGGAATGAGCAGTTCTTC

j_gene: TRBJ2-5
v_gene: TRBV18
d_gene: NA
abundance: few
CDR3aa: CASSPFVVTDGQETQYF
CDR3nt: TGTGCCAGCTCACCATTTGTGGTGACGGACGGCCAAGAGACCCAGTACTTC

j_gene: TRBJ1-5
v_gene: TRBV20-1
d_gene: NA
abundance: many
CDR3aa: CSATGLNNQPQHF
CDR3nt: TGCAGTGCCACAGGGCTGAACAATCAGCCCCAGCATTTT

j_gene: TRBJ2-1
v_gene: TRBV10-2
d_gene: TRBD1
abundance: many
CDR3aa: CASSTDWDRARNNEQFF
CDR3nt: TGCGCCAGCAGTACGGATTGGGACAGGGCGAGGAACAATGAGCAGTTCTTC

j_gene: TRBJ2-3
v_gene: TRBV3-1
d_gene: NA
abundance: NA
CDR3aa: CATQRPGTDTQYF
CDR3nt: TGTGCCACCCAACGACCGGGCACAGATACGCAGTATTTT

j_gene: TRBJ2-7
v_gene: TRBV20-1
d_gene: NA
abundance: many
CDR3aa: CSVASVSYEQYF
CDR3nt: TGCAGTGTAGCGTCGGTTTCCTACGAGCAGTACTTC

j_gene: TRBJ1-1
v_gene: TRBV5-1
d_gene: NA
abundance: many
CDR3aa: CASSLVRAGARNTEAFF
CDR3nt: TGCGCCAGCAGCTTGGTCCGGGCAGGGGCCCGGAACACTGAAGCTTTCTTT

j_gene: TRBJ2-2
v_gene: TRBV28
d_gene: TRBD2
abundance: few
CDR3aa: CASRGTSGPAGELFF
CDR3nt: TGTGCCAGCAGGGGGACTAGCGGTCCAGCTGGGGAGCTGTTTTTT

j_gene: TRBJ2-1
v_gene: TRBV10-3
d_gene: TRBD1
abundance: many
CDR3aa: CAISDPGQGLGDEQFF
CDR3nt: TGTGCCATCAGTGATCCCGGACAGGGTCTGGGCGATGAGCAGTTCTTC

j_gene: TRBJ1-1
v_gene: TRBV5-5
d_gene: TRBD1
abundance: few
CDR3aa: CASSLETGPWEAFF
CDR3nt: TGTGCCAGCAGCTTGGAGACAGGGCCATGGGAAGCTTTCTTT

j_gene: TRBJ2-1
v_gene: TRBV27
d_gene: TRBD2
abundance: NA
CDR3aa: CASSPGLAANEQFF
CDR3nt: TGTGCCAGCAGTCCGGGACTAGCGGCCAATGAGCAGTTCTTC

j_gene: TRBJ2-7
v_gene: TRBV7-6
d_gene: NA
abundance: many
CDR3aa: CASSLLREGLQYF
CDR3nt: TGTGCCAGCAGCTTACTACGGGAAGGGCTGCAGTACTTC

j_gene: TRBJ2-5
v_gene: TRBV6-1
d_gene: NA
abundance: many
CDR3aa: CASSERWLETQYF
CDR3nt: TGTGCCAGCAGTGAACGATGGCTGGAGACCCAGTACTTC

j_gene: TRBJ1-2
v_gene: TRBV20-1
d_gene: TRBD1
abundance: many
CDR3aa: CSARGGDRRHLYGYTF
CDR3nt: TGCAGTGCGAGAGGGGGGGACAGGCGCCATCTCTATGGCTACACCTTC

j_gene: TRBJ2-5
v_gene: TRBV4-2
d_gene: NA
abundance: many
CDR3aa: CASSQGVGGEETQYF
CDR3nt: TGTGCCAGCAGCCAAGGGGTTGGCGGGGAAGAGACCCAGTACTTC

j_gene: TRBJ2-3
v_gene: TRBV5-1
d_gene: TRBD1
abundance: many
CDR3aa: CASSWTGGPSTDTQYF
CDR3nt: TGCGCCAGCAGCTGGACAGGGGGGCCTAGCACAGATACGCAGTATTTT